The rows below give T cell receptor beta chains drawn from one sample of a study of T cells expressing NK-cell markers. TCRdb processed the 5' RACE reads again and assigns one entry to each CDR3 protein, with no DNA. The sample has 120,000 to 150,000 distinct CDR3 sequences. Sequences were obtained from blood T cells: a sorted CD56 or NKG2C T cell subset, CD4+ or CD8+ T cells, or bulk PBMC T cells (not recorded which). These receptors were obtained from a man between 18 and 29 years old in good health. The CDR3 runs from the conserved cysteine through the conserved F or W.

V: TRBV19; J: TRBJ1-1; CDR3: CASSEQSDPTEAFF
V: TRBV12-3/TRBV12-4; J: TRBJ2-3; CDR3: CASSRTGLTDTQYF
V: TRBV4-2; J: TRBJ2-1; CDR3: CASSQDLVGEQFF
V: TRBV12-3/TRBV12-4; J: TRBJ2-5; CDR3: CASRQGFLAQYF
V: TRBV19; J: TRBJ1-2; CDR3: CASSKGDHGYTF
V: TRBV9; J: TRBJ2-3; CDR3: CASSVSAGEFTDTQYF
V: TRBV7-2; J: TRBJ1-1; CDR3: CASSLRLGGFTEAFF
V: TRBV29-1; J: TRBJ2-3; CDR3: CSVEWGWTGTSERADTQYF
V: TRBV15; J: TRBJ2-7; CDR3: CATSRESGDDEQYF
V: TRBV2; J: TRBJ1-2; CDR3: CATPQSGVYGYTF
V: TRBV9; J: TRBJ2-2; CDR3: CASKGSSDGELFF
V: TRBV7-8; J: TRBJ2-2; CDR3: CASSLATGGHGGELFF
V: TRBV4-1; J: TRBJ2-1; CDR3: CASSQDPSPPYNEQFF
V: TRBV7-6; J: TRBJ2-3; CDR3: CASSPIAGVGTDTQYF
V: TRBV30; J: TRBJ2-1; CDR3: CAWSVGDLAYNEQFF
V: TRBV10-3; J: TRBJ1-1; CDR3: CAISDSDRAGTEAFF
V: TRBV7-8; J: TRBJ2-7; CDR3: CASSPRGSGGGTYEQYF
V: TRBV7-6; J: TRBJ2-1; CDR3: CASSNAGTGDNEQFF
V: TRBV6-6; J: TRBJ2-7; CDR3: CASRLQGNYEQYF
V: TRBV3-1; J: TRBJ2-1; CDR3: CASGGHGLNEQFF
V: TRBV19; J: TRBJ2-5; CDR3: CASKGPGAQSEGETQYF
V: TRBV28; J: TRBJ2-5; CDR3: CASSSPGTPSETQYF
V: TRBV27; J: TRBJ2-3; CDR3: CASSWGRGSDTQYF
V: TRBV29-1; J: TRBJ2-1; CDR3: CSVFGGSYNEQFF
V: TRBV5-1; J: TRBJ2-6; CDR3: CASGPMSTGANVLTF
V: TRBV15; J: TRBJ1-5; CDR3: CATSRDPGPSSNQPQHF
V: TRBV5-1; J: TRBJ2-2; CDR3: CASSVSGTSPTFRTGELFF
V: TRBV30; J: TRBJ2-7; CDR3: CAWRGSGSYEQYF
V: TRBV4-2; J: TRBJ2-5; CDR3: CASSQDPTSGEGETQYF
V: TRBV4-1; J: TRBJ2-1; CDR3: CASSQLGQGALDEQFF
V: TRBV5-5; J: TRBJ2-5; CDR3: CASSSGLQETQYF
V: TRBV25-1; J: TRBJ1-1; CDR3: CASSEGTVNTEAFF
V: TRBV6-1; J: TRBJ2-7; CDR3: CASSEGTASSYEQYF
V: TRBV4-1; J: TRBJ1-1; CDR3: CASSQDETDTAEAFF
V: TRBV11-2; J: TRBJ1-2; CDR3: CATWGQGAYGYTF
V: TRBV28; J: TRBJ2-7; CDR3: CASSLDLTPYEQYF
V: TRBV29-1; J: TRBJ2-5; CDR3: CSGSDSGGETQYF
V: TRBV20-1; J: TRBJ2-1; CDR3: CSARVAGGPYNEQFF
V: TRBV7-9; J: TRBJ2-5; CDR3: CASSLEGGERETQYF
V: TRBV9; J: TRBJ1-5; CDR3: CASSEGGLNQPQHF
V: TRBV11-2; J: TRBJ2-3; CDR3: CASSLVVPTDTQYF
V: TRBV20-1; J: TRBJ2-1; CDR3: CSARILAEPYNEQFF